These T cell receptor beta chains were read from a single sample in a study of radiotherapy plus CTLA-4 blockade in lung cancer. Sequencing was performed with immunoSEQ multiplex PCR; in TCRdb, only in-frame clones are kept and a portion is missing. Of under 110,000 clones detected, more than 70% appear once; the ten largest clones hold less than 2.5%. Sample: peripheral blood, taken from a patient treated with radiotherapy plus ipilimumab. The receptors shown here come from a human donor with non-small cell lung cancer that progressed on radiotherapy plus ipilimumab. Some clones in this sample may be carry-over from other donors' samples. Both conserved end residues are part of each CDR3. Fields, in order: J gene, D gene, V gene, clone size, CDR3 DNA, CDR3 protein. The D gene is left open where the match is weak. The listing skips clone size in some rows; elsewhere it reads once, few, many or a size class.

TRBJ1-2 | TRBD1 | TRBV29-1 | NA | TGCAGCGCCCGACAGGGGATCTATGGCTACACCTTC | CSARQGIYGYTF
TRBJ2-5 | TRBD1 | TRBV5-8 | once | TGTGCCAGCAGCCCCCTGGGCCGTGACAGGGGCCAAGAGACCCAGTACTTC | CASSPLGRDRGQETQYF
TRBJ1-1 | NA | TRBV7-9 | NA | TGTGCCAGCAGCATATGGGGGGTGACTGAAGCTTTCTTT | CASSIWGVTEAFF
TRBJ2-1 | TRBD2 | TRBV2 | NA | TGTGCCAGCACGACTAGCGGAGATTACAATGAGCAGTTCTTC | CASTTSGDYNEQFF
TRBJ1-5 | NA | TRBV28 | NA | TGTGCCAGCAGCCTCGGACACCCGGTTCAGCCCCAGCATTTT | CASSLGHPVQPQHF
TRBJ1-2 | NA | TRBV4-2 | NA | TGTGCCAGCAGCCAAGAAGGTTCGGTTAACTATGGCTACACCTTC | CASSQEGSVNYGYTF
TRBJ2-7 | NA | TRBV2 | NA | TGTGCCAGCAAGAACCGGGACCTTTCCTACGAGCAGTACTTC | CASKNRDLSYEQYF
TRBJ2-2 | NA | TRBV5-1 | NA | TGCGCCAGCAGCCCCGGTGGAGGGAGCACCGGGGAGCTGTTTTTT | CASSPGGGSTGELFF
TRBJ1-3 | NA | TRBV28 | NA | TGTGCCAGCAGTTCGGCTGGGGCTGGAAACACCATATATTTT | CASSSAGAGNTIYF
TRBJ2-5 | NA | TRBV7-3 | NA | TGTGCCAGCAGCTTAATTTCCGGTGCTAGCATTGAGACCCAGTACTTC | CASSLISGASIETQYF
TRBJ1-1 | NA | TRBV28 | NA | TGTGCCAGCAGCCGGTACGGACTTGCTAACTTGAACACTGAAGCTTTCTTT | CASSRYGLANLNTEAFF
TRBJ1-3 | TRBD1 | TRBV7-9 | NA | TGTGCCAGCAGCGACCGACAGGGAGGAAACACCATATATTTT | CASSDRQGGNTIYF
TRBJ1-4 | TRBD1 | TRBV4-1 | NA | TGCGCCAGCAGCCAAGACGCGGGACAGGGGTATGAAAAACTGTTTTTT | CASSQDAGQGYEKLFF
TRBJ2-1 | NA | TRBV11-2 | NA | TGTGCCAGCAGCTTAGGCAGAAACAATGAGCAGTTCTTC | CASSLGRNNEQFF
TRBJ1-2 | NA | TRBV6-5 | NA | TGTGCCAGCAACCCCTCTCGGGTGGCCTATGGCTACACCTTC | CASNPSRVAYGYTF
TRBJ1-4 | TRBD1 | TRBV10-3 | NA | TGTGCCATCGGACAGGGTCATGAAAAACTGTTTTTT | CAIGQGHEKLFF
TRBJ1-2 | NA | TRBV5-1 | NA | TGCGCCAGCAGCTCGTGGGGGACGGACTATGGCTACACCTTC | CASSSWGTDYGYTF
TRBJ1-2 | TRBD1 | TRBV6-6 | NA | TGTGCCAGCAGTAGGGAACCCGGGACAGATCACGGCTACACCTTC | CASSREPGTDHGYTF
TRBJ1-2 | TRBD1 | TRBV18 | NA | TGTGCCAGCGAGCTATCGACAGGGGATGGCTACACCTTC | CASELSTGDGYTF
TRBJ2-2 | NA | TRBV5-1 | NA | TGCGCCAGCAGCGTGGGACTTCCCGAACAACTCACCGGGGAGCTGTTTTTT | CASSVGLPEQLTGELFF
TRBJ1-1 | TRBD1 | TRBV11-2 | many | TGTGCCAGCAGCTTAGAATTGGGACAGAGGCGCACTGAAGCTTTCTTT | CASSLELGQRRTEAFF
TRBJ1-4 | NA | TRBV5-1 | NA | TGCGCCAGCAGCTGGGACGGTGAAAAACTGTTTTTT | CASSWDGEKLFF
TRBJ2-7 | TRBD2 | TRBV4-3 | few | TGCGCCAGCAGCCAAGATAATAGCGGGGATTACGAGCAGTACTTC | CASSQDNSGDYEQYF
TRBJ2-1 | NA | TRBV5-1 | NA | TGCGCCAGCAGCTTGGAAGGACTAACCTACAATGAGCAGTTCTTC | CASSLEGLTYNEQFF
TRBJ2-3 | NA | TRBV11-2 | NA | TGTGCCAGCAGCGTCCTGGATGGGGGCGAACCCACAGATACGCAGTATTTT | CASSVLDGGEPTDTQYF
TRBJ1-2 | NA | TRBV19 | NA | TGTGCCAGTAGTATTCTGGTTGGGAGCTACACCTTC | CASSILVGSYTF
TRBJ1-1 | TRBD1 | TRBV7-9 | NA | TGTGCCAGCAGCACTACAGGGGGCACTGAAGCTTTCTTT | CASSTTGGTEAFF
TRBJ1-6 | NA | TRBV18 | NA | TGTGCCAGCTCACCGACAGGACCCAATTCACCCCTCCACTTT | CASSPTGPNSPLHF